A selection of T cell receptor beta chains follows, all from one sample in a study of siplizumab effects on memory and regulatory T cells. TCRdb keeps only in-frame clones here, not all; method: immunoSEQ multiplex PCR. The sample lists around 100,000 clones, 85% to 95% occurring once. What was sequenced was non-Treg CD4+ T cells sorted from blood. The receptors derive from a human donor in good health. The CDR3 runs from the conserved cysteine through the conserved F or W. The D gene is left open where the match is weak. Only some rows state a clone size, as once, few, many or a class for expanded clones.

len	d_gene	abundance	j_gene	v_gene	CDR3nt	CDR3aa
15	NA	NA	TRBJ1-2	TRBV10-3	TGTGCCATCAGTGCTTCGGGGGTGATCAACTATGGCTACACCTTC	CAISASGVINYGYTF
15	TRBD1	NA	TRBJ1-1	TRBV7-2	TGTGCCAGCAGCGAGCCGGGACAGGGAAACACTGAAGCTTTCTTT	CASSEPGQGNTEAFF
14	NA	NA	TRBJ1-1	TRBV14	TGTGCCAGCAGCCAGTCTCAGAGGGACACTGAAGCTTTCTTT	CASSQSQRDTEAFF
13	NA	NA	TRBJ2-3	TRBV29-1	TGCAGCGTTGGGACGGCTTACACAGATACGCAGTATTTT	CSVGTAYTDTQYF
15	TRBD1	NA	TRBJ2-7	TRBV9	TGTGCCAGCAGCGTAGAGGCAGGGGGTACCTACGAGCAGTACTTC	CASSVEAGGTYEQYF
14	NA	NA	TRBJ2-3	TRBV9	TGTGCCAGCAGCCCTCGGACAGACACAGATACGCAGTATTTT	CASSPRTDTDTQYF
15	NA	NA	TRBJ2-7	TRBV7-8	TGTGCCAGCAGCTTAGCAGGGTTGGAGTCCTACGAGCAGTACTTC	CASSLAGLESYEQYF
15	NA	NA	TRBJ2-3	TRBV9	TGTGCCAGCAGCGTTTCTAGCCGAAGCACAGATACGCAGTATTTT	CASSVSSRSTDTQYF
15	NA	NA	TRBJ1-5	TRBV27	TGTGCCAGCAGTCCCCGGCGGGGGGCGAATCAGCCCCAGCATTTT	CASSPRRGANQPQHF
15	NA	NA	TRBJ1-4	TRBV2	TGTGCCAGCAGTGTATTAGGGCAGACAAATGAAAAACTGTTTTTT	CASSVLGQTNEKLFF
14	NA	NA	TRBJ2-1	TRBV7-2	TGTGCCAGCAGCTTAGGGAACCCCTACAATGAGCAGTTCTTC	CASSLGNPYNEQFF
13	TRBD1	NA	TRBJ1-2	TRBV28	TGTGCCAGCAGTTTAACAGGGGGCGGGGGCTACACCTTC	CASSLTGGGGYTF
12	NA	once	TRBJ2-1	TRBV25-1	TGTGCCAGCAGTGAGTCGAAGGGGGAGCAGTTCTTC	CASSESKGEQFF
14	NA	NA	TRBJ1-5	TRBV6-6	TGTGCCAGCATTACAGAGGGGGAGAATCAGCCCCAGCATTTT	CASITEGENQPQHF
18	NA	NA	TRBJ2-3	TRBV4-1	TGCGCCAGCAGCCAAGTGCCCGGGACAACGACTAGCACAGATACGCAGTATTTT	CASSQVPGTTTSTDTQYF
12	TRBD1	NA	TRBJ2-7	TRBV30	TGTGCCTCAGGGACAGGGTTCTACGAGCAGTACTTC	CASGTGFYEQYF
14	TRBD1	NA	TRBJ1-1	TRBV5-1	TGCGCCAGCAGCTTGGACAGGGGAGGGACTGAAGCTTTCTTT	CASSLDRGGTEAFF
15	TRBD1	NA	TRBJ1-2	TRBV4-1	TGCGCCAGCAGCCAAGGACAGGGGGCATACTATGGCTACACCTTC	CASSQGQGAYYGYTF
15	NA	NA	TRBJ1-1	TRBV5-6	TGTGCCAGCAGCTTGGGGGGCATGTCGAACACTGAAGCTTTCTTT	CASSLGGMSNTEAFF
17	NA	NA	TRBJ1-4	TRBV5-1	TGCGCCAGCAGCTTGTGGGGACCCACAGGGACTAATGAAAAACTGTTTTTT	CASSLWGPTGTNEKLFF
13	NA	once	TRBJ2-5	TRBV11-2	TGTGCCAGCAGCTGGGGCGGGGTGGAGACCCAGTACTTC	CASSWGGVETQYF
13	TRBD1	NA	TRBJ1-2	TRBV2	TGTGCCAGGAGGACAGGGCCTGGGGGTGGCTACACCTTC	CARRTGPGGGYTF
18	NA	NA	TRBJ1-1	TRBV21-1	TGTGCCAGCAATCCGGGCGCTTCCCCTAGGACAGGGCCCACTGAAGCTTTCTTT	CASNPGASPRTGPTEAFF
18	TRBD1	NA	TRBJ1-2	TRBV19	TGTGCCAGTAGTATTGATCGGGGACAGGGGCAGCCTAACTATGGCTACACCTTC	CASSIDRGQGQPNYGYTF
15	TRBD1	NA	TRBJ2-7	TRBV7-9	TGTGCCAGCAGCTTCCCCGGACAGGGGGCCTACGAGCAGTACTTC	CASSFPGQGAYEQYF
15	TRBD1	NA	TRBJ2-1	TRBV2	TGTGCCAGCGTAAGGGGACAGAGCTCCTACAATGAGCAGTTCTTC	CASVRGQSSYNEQFF
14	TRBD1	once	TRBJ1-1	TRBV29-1	TGCAGCGTTGACACAGGGGGCAAGGGCACTGAAGCTTTCTTT	CSVDTGGKGTEAFF
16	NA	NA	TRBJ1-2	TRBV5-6	TGTGCCAGCAGTTTGCCAGGGGCCACTCTTTATTATGGCTACACCTTC	CASSLPGATLYYGYTF
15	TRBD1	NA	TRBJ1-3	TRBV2	TGTGCCAGCAGGGGGGACAGCTACTCTGGAAACACCATATATTTT	CASRGDSYSGNTIYF
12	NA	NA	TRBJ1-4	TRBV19	TGTGCCAGTCGACCGGATAATGAAAAACTGTTTTTT	CASRPDNEKLFF
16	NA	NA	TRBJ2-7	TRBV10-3	TGTGCCATCAGTGACCCCGGGACGGTATACTCCTACGAGCAGTACTTC	CAISDPGTVYSYEQYF
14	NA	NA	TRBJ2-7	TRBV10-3	TGTGCCAGTAAGACAGGCCAGAGCTCCTACGAGCAGTACTTC	CASKTGQSSYEQYF
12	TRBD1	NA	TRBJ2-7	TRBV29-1	TGCAGCGCTGGGACAGGAGGCTACGAGCAGTACTTC	CSAGTGGYEQYF
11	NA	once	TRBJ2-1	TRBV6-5	TGTGCCAGCAGGGCTTACAATGAGCAGTTCTTC	CASRAYNEQFF
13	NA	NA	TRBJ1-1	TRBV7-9	TGTGCCAGCAGCTTTTACGGGAACACTGAAGCTTTCTTT	CASSFYGNTEAFF
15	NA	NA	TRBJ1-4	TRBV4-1	TGCGCCAGCGGTCAAAGGAGGGGAACTAATGAAAAACTGTTTTTT	CASGQRRGTNEKLFF